The 20 T cell receptor beta chains given below trace back to one sample, sequenced in a study of OX40 agonist ivuxolimab in advanced cancers. Sequencing used immunoSEQ multiplex PCR; TCRdb keeps in-frame clones, though not all of them. This sample has 97,000 or so clones, with nearly 90% found just once. The sequencing used CD4+ or CD8+ T cells sorted from blood, collected in a trial of the OX40 agonist ivuxolimab. Every receptor here comes from an adult with an advanced solid tumor such as melanoma, head and neck, liver or kidney cancer.

V usage is TRBV7-9 and J usage is TRBJ2-7; TRBD2 might be the D (6 bases). The germline CDR1 and CDR2 sequences are SEHNR and FQNEAQ (reference sequence). The CDR3 totals 14 residues. V lost 5 bases, J lost 4 bases, and 15 bases lay in between. As DNA, the CDR3 is TGTGCCAGCAGCCTTTACCCGGGACTTTACGAGCAGTACTTC. It encodes CASSLYPGLYEQYF.

V and J are TRBV5-1 and TRBJ1-3; 11 bases fit TRBD1. Germline V gene data show CDR1 as SGHRS and CDR2 as YFSETQ. J gave up 2 bases and V 0 bases, and 4 bases lay outside the gene matches. This CDR3 spans 17 amino acids. As DNA, the CDR3 is TGCGCCAGCAGCTTGGTAGGACAGGGGGCGGCTGGAAACACCATATATTTT. Translated, it gives CASSLVGQGAAGNTIYF.

This rearrangement joins TRBV6-1 to TRBJ2-7; D unresolved. This CDR3 has 15 residues. Between the trimmed V and J ends, which lost 6 bases and 0 bases, there was a span of 15 bases. CDR1 and CDR2 from the germline V gene are MNHNS and SASEGT. CDR3 loop: CASREVRALSYEQYF. CDR3 nucleotide sequence: TGTGCCAGCAGAGAGGTCCGGGCCCTCTCCTACGAGCAGTACTTC.

The chain combines TRBV7-7 with TRBJ2-7; D is uncertain. This CDR3 has 14 residues. Germline V gene lookup returns CDR1 SSHAT and CDR2 FNYEAQ (reference sequence). With 1 base removed from V and 3 bases from J, the gap between germline ends came to 10 bases. CDR3: CASSLEAGIYEQYF. The CDR3 DNA reads TGTGCCAGCAGCTTAGAAGCAGGTATCTACGAGCAGTACTTC.

V gene TRBV6-1 combines with J gene TRBJ2-3, with 13 bases matching TRBD2. The CDR3 runs 15 residues. The trim removed 6 bases at V and 1 base at J, leaving 1 base unmatched. From germline, CDR1 is MNHNS and CDR2 SASEGT. The DNA for the CDR3 is TGTGCCAGCAGAGGGACTAGCGGGGGCACAGATACGCAGTATTTT. Translated, it gives CASRGTSGGTDTQYF.

CDR3 sequence (DNA): TGTGCCAGCAGCGTAGCTACAGGGGTAGGAAACACCATATATTTT. This gives the protein CASSVATGVGNTIYF. The V and J genes are TRBV9 and TRBJ1-3; 7 bases are a match to TRBD1. CDR3 size: 15 residues. V was clipped by 0 bases and J by 4 bases; unmatched bases: 4. Germline CDR1 SGDLS, CDR2 YYNGEE.

This clone was counted a single time. The chain combines TRBV9 with TRBJ2-7; D gene uncertain. V dropped 3 bases and J dropped 1 base, with 14 bases sitting between them. Germline loops: CDR1 SGDLS, CDR2 YYNGEE. CDR3 length: 15 amino acids. CDR3 in DNA: TGTGCCAGCAGCGAAAGCTCCGAGAGGTCCTACGAGCAGTACTTC. Its protein is CASSESSERSYEQYF.

This clone was seen a single time. The chain combines TRBV7-6 with TRBJ1-4; maybe TRBD1 (6 bases). This CDR3 spans 15 amino acids. From germline, CDR1 is SGHVS and CDR2 FNYEAQ. Trimming removed 0 bases from V and 8 bases from J, with 13 bases in between. This chain's CDR3 is CASSLAQGGGEKLFF. In DNA, the CDR3 is TGTGCCAGCAGCTTAGCACAGGGAGGTGGGGAAAAACTGTTTTTT.

This clone appeared once. The chain uses TRBV9 and TRBJ1-2; no firm D call. Trimming pared 0 bases from V and 6 bases from J, leaving 6 bases between. The length of the CDR3 is 12 residues. CDR1 is SGDLS and CDR2 is YYNGEE in the germline V gene. CDR3 DNA: TGTGCCAGCAGCGTAGCGGGGAATGGCTACACCTTC. Amino acids: CASSVAGNGYTF.

The chain has TRBV6-4 and TRBJ1-1; D is ambiguous. Germline-derived CDR1 and CDR2 are MRHNA and SNTAGT. Trimming took off 6 bases at V and 8 bases at J, with 19 bases between the two ends. CDR3 length: 14 amino acids. The CDR3 DNA follows: TGTGCCAGCAGACCCTTCGAGGGAGGGATAGAAGCTTTCTTT. Its translation: CASRPFEGGIEAFF.

The chain links TRBV5-1 to TRBJ1-6; unclear D gene. The CDR3 runs 16 residues. Germline loops: CDR1 SGHRS, CDR2 YFSETQ. Trimming cost V 0 bases and J 5 bases, with 12 bases left between them. The CDR3: CASSLVAGRNNSPLHF. The CDR3 DNA follows: TGCGCCAGCAGCTTGGTGGCGGGGAGAAATAATTCACCCCTCCACTTT.

The chain links TRBV29-1 to TRBJ1-1; 7 positions match TRBD1. The germline gives CDR1 SQVTM, CDR2 ANQGSEA. With V trimmed by 7 bases and J by 5 bases, 13 bases remained unmatched. The CDR3 is 14 residues long. The CDR3 DNA is TGCAGCGGGGGAGACAGGGAGCGAGCGACTGAAGCTTTCTTT. This translates into CSGGDRERATEAFF.

V and J are TRBV11-2 and TRBJ2-4; 8 bases align to TRBD1. The V gene's germline CDR1 is SGHAT and CDR2 FQNNGV. Trimming removed 1 base from V and 11 bases from J; junction bases left unmatched: 10. CDR3 length: 15 amino acids. The CDR3 DNA reads TGTGCCAGCAGCTTAGGGTGGGCAGGGGGCGAGGTTCAGTACTTC. Protein sequence: CASSLGWAGGEVQYF.

The genes are TRBV5-1 and TRBJ2-5; 11 bases agree with TRBD2. This CDR3 is 15 amino acids long. V shed 4 bases, J shed 2 bases, and the junction held 4 bases outside the gene matches. The germline V gene has CDR1 SGHRS and CDR2 YFSETQ. The CDR3, as DNA: TGCGCCAGCAGCCGGGGGACTAGCGGTCAAGAGACCCAGTACTTC. Its protein is CASSRGTSGQETQYF.

This chain connects TRBV7-8 to TRBJ2-7; a possible D gene is TRBD1 (5 bases). Trimming removed 1 base at V and 9 bases at J, with 10 bases between. There are 12 residues in the CDR3. Germline V gene sequence: CDR1 SGHVS, CDR2 FQNEAQ. The CDR3 DNA reads TGTGCCAGCAGCTTAGTAGGACACGGGCAGTACTTC. Protein sequence: CASSLVGHGQYF.

This clone was seen only once. V gene TRBV27 combines with J gene TRBJ1-5; D might be TRBD1 (6 bases). Per germline, CDR1 MNHEY and CDR2 SMNVEV (reference sequence). Trimming removed 5 bases from V and 1 base from J, with 12 bases in between. The CDR3 consists of 15 residues. CDR3 sequence (DNA): TGTGCCAGCAGTCCACCGGGACAAAGCAATCAGCCCCAGCATTTT. Translation: CASSPPGQSNQPQHF.

CDR3 protein: CASSFGGYGYTF. CDR3 in DNA: TGTGCCAGCAGCTTTGGTGGGTATGGCTACACCTTC. The rearrangement links TRBV7-2 to TRBJ1-2; no clear D. V lost 3 bases, J lost 5 bases, and 7 bases lay in between. The CDR3 has 12 residues. Germline V gives CDR1 SGHTA, CDR2 FQGNSA.

The chain carries TRBV9 and TRBJ2-3, with D unclear. CDR3 length equals 15 residues. Trimming removed 0 bases from V and 0 bases from J, with 8 bases in between. The V gene's germline CDR1 is SGDLS and CDR2 YYNGEE. CDR3 sequence reads: CASSVETTSTDTQYF. CDR3 coding DNA: TGTGCCAGCAGCGTAGAGACCACTAGCACAGATACGCAGTATTTT.

This chain joins TRBV7-3 and TRBJ2-1, with TRBD2 identical over 9 bases. V lost 3 bases, J lost 6 bases, and 6 bases stayed unmatched. Germline V gene sequence: CDR1 SGHTA, CDR2 FQGTGA. The CDR3 has 15 residues. The CDR3 loop is CASSFFGTSSNEQFF. The CDR3 DNA sequence: TGTGCCAGCAGCTTTTTCGGGACTAGCAGCAATGAGCAGTTCTTC.

On this clone itself: The missing conserved phenylalanine or tryptophan at the end of this CDR3 makes a read error likely. The rearrangement links TRBV29-1 to TRBJ1-2, with D maybe TRBD1 (5 bases). With 6 bases removed from V and 3 bases from J, the gap between germline ends came to 14 bases. This CDR3 contains 13 residues. Germline loops: CDR1 SQVTM, CDR2 ANQGSEA. CDR3 coding DNA: TGCAGCGTGGTGGACATTGGGCACTATGGCTACACCCTC. Translation gives CSVVDIGHYGYTL.